A selection of T cell receptor beta chains follows, all from one sample in a study of technical replicates of blood from a handful of donors. TCRdb keeps only in-frame clones here, not all; method: immunoSEQ multiplex PCR. Among just over 95,000 clones listed, 90% to 97% were seen once. The sample comprised T cells isolated from PBMCs. These TCRs come from a human donor in good health. Each CDR3 is given with its conserved first and last residue. The D gene is left open where the match is weak. Only part of the rows carry a size: once, few, many, or a class if the clone is expanded.

>.|.|TRBV6-5|TRBJ2-6
CASTGHTGANVLTF
TGTGCCAGCACGGGACACACTGGGGCCAACGTCCTGACTTTC
>.|.|TRBV19|TRBJ2-7
CASSIGGELLYEQYF
TGTGCCAGTAGTATAGGGGGGGAGTTACTCTACGAGCAGTACTTC
>.|.|TRBV29-1|TRBJ1-2
CSVEIDYGYTF
TGCAGCGTTGAAATCGACTATGGCTACACCTTC
>.|.|TRBV2|TRBJ1-4
CASSVPGRYEKLFF
TGTGCCAGCAGTGTCCCTGGGAGGTACGAAAAACTGTTTTTT
>.|.|TRBV7-8|TRBJ2-2
CASSSTPGVGELFF
TGTGCCAGCAGCTCCACTCCAGGGGTCGGGGAGCTGTTTTTT
>TRBD1|.|TRBV27|TRBJ2-5
CASSFSGTGVETQYF
TGTGCCAGCAGTTTTTCCGGGACAGGGGTGGAGACCCAGTACTTC
>.|.|TRBV19|TRBJ1-3
CASSIQSGNTIYF
TGTGCCAGTAGTATCCAGTCTGGAAACACCATATATTTT
>.|.|TRBV11-2|TRBJ2-3
CASTPIRGRGDTQYF
TGTGCCAGCACCCCCATCCGGGGGAGAGGAGATACGCAGTATTTT
>TRBD1|.|TRBV19|TRBJ1-4
CASSPTGNEKLFF
TGTGCCAGTAGTCCGACAGGGAATGAAAAACTGTTTTTT
>.|.|TRBV12-5|TRBJ2-5
CASGLANPNYETQYF
TGTGCTAGTGGTTTGGCAAATCCCAACTACGAGACCCAGTACTTC
>.|.|TRBV7-8|TRBJ1-1
CASSLASGATGYTEAFF
TGTGCCAGCAGCTTAGCCTCAGGGGCCACGGGCTACACTGAAGCTTTCTTT
>TRBD1|once|TRBV5-1|TRBJ2-7
CASSLDDRGDEQYF
TGCGCCAGCAGCTTGGATGACAGGGGCGACGAGCAGTACTTC
>.|.|TRBV6-6|TRBJ1-5
CASSYSSNQPQHF
TGTGCCAGCAGTTATAGTAGCAATCAGCCCCAGCATTTT
>.|.|TRBV13|TRBJ1-2
CASSSLGGTESSVVFNGYTF
TGTGCCAGCAGCTCACTCGGCGGGACCGAGAGTTCCGTCGTTTTTAATGGCTACACCTTC
>TRBD1|.|TRBV5-1|TRBJ2-1
CASSLSWTGDNEQFF
TGCGCCAGCAGCTTGTCTTGGACAGGGGACAATGAGCAGTTCTTC
>.|.|TRBV25-1|TRBJ2-1
CASTRGGNNEQFF
TGTGCCAGTACTCGGGGCGGGAACAATGAGCAGTTCTTC
>TRBD2|.|TRBV15|TRBJ2-5
CATSGSGGLETQYF
TGTGCCACCAGCGGGAGCGGGGGGCTGGAGACCCAGTACTTC
>.|.|TRBV28|TRBJ1-3
CASRPDTSSGNTIYF
TGTGCCAGCAGACCAGACACCAGCTCTGGAAACACCATATATTTT
>.|few|TRBV10-3|TRBJ1-1
CAITDLPGTEAFF
TGTGCCATCACCGATTTGCCCGGCACTGAAGCTTTCTTT
>.|.|TRBV27|TRBJ1-1
CASSFRQENTEAFF
TGTGCCAGCAGTTTCAGGCAGGAGAACACTGAAGCTTTCTTT
>.|.|TRBV11-2|TRBJ1-2
CASSLSTATYGYTF
TGTGCCAGCAGCTTATCGACAGCCACCTATGGCTACACCTTC
>TRBD1|.|TRBV28|TRBJ1-1
CASMAGGRGRTEAFF
TGTGCCAGCATGGCAGGGGGAAGGGGAAGGACTGAAGCTTTCTTT
>.|.|TRBV28|TRBJ1-5
CASSFVRQFVQPQHF
TGTGCCAGCAGTTTTGTCCGACAGTTTGTCCAGCCCCAGCATTTT
>TRBD2|.|TRBV5-6|TRBJ2-2
CASSFGLAGGAGELFF
TGTGCCAGCAGCTTCGGCCTAGCGGGAGGAGCCGGGGAGCTGTTTTTT
>.|.|TRBV29-1|TRBJ2-7
CSVFQGFYEQYF
TGCAGCGTTTTCCAGGGTTTCTACGAGCAGTACTTC
>.|once|TRBV6-1|TRBJ2-7
CASSESDFYEQYF
TGTGCCAGCAGTGAATCGGACTTTTACGAGCAGTACTTC
>TRBD1|.|TRBV6-5|TRBJ1-2
CASRATGGGGYTF
TGTGCCAGCAGAGCAACAGGGGGCGGTGGCTACACCTTC
>.|.|TRBV21-1|TRBJ2-7
CASSTNRSPRSYEQYF
TGTGCCAGCAGTACAAACAGGAGCCCCCGCTCCTACGAGCAGTACTTC
>TRBD1|.|TRBV6-6|TRBJ1-1
CASSYSTNRGLTEAFF
TGTGCCAGCAGTTACTCGACGAACAGGGGCTTGACTGAAGCTTTCTTT
>.|.|TRBV5-6|TRBJ2-5
CASSLAHETQYF
TGTGCCAGCAGCTTGGCCCATGAGACCCAGTACTTC